The 5 T cell receptor beta chains below were found in one sample sequenced in a study of blood T cell repertoires in COVID-19. Repertoires were generated with immunoSEQ multiplex PCR, while TCRdb's copy carries only in-frame clones and drops some. This repertoire shows approximately 100,000 clones, about nine tenths found once; its top ten account for 4.5% to 6%. The sequencing sample was made of peripheral blood. The receptors derive from a man aged 65-85 years with acute or convalescent COVID-19.

The gene calls are TRBV5-6 and TRBJ2-1, with 10 bases that match TRBD1. Germline V gene sequence: CDR1 SGHDT, CDR2 YYEEEE. V was pared by 3 bases and J by 7 bases, with 4 bases of the junction left unmatched. The CDR3 extends over 14 amino acids. CDR3 bases: TGTGCCAGCAGCTCCGGGACAGGGGTAAATGAGCAGTTCTTC. Translating it yields CASSSGTGVNEQFF.

The chain couples TRBV5-6 to TRBJ2-7; a weak D match, TRBD1 (6 bases). Germline V gene data show CDR1 as SGHDT and CDR2 as YYEEEE. The V end was cut by 4 bases, the J end by 10 bases, with 15 bases between. The CDR3 extends over 12 amino acids. The CDR3 region has the DNA TGTGCCAGCAGCCCCGGACAGTCCCAACAGTACTTC. This sequence encodes CASSPGQSQQYF.

The chain combines TRBV18 with TRBJ1-1, with 8 positions matching TRBD1. V shed 6 bases, J shed 11 bases, and the junction held 11 bases outside the gene matches. The CDR3 covers 13 residues. Per germline, CDR1 KGHSH and CDR2 LQKENI. CDR3 nucleotide sequence: TGTGCCAGCTCTCAGGACAGGGAAGGACGGGCTTTCTTT. Protein: CASSQDREGRAFF.

The V and J genes are TRBV7-5 and TRBJ2-6; TRBD2 reflects the table's D call only, with no check against the DNA. TRBV7-5 is tagged as a pseudogene. This CDR3 has 17 amino acids. CDR3 loop: CARSLEASSSGANVLTF. The DNA of the CDR3 is TGTGCCAGAAGCTTAGAAGCGTCGAGCTCTGGGGCCAACGTCCTGACTTTC.

J is TRBJ1-1 and V is TRBV18; 9 bases are shared with TRBD1. J was trimmed by 5 bases and V by 1 base; bases with no gene match: 5. CDR3 size: 15 residues. Germline V lookup: CDR1 KGHSH, CDR2 LQKENI. The CDR3 DNA reads as TGTGCCAGCTCACCACGCCGGACAGGGGAGACTGAAGCTTTCTTT. It is translated as CASSPRRTGETEAFF.